The clone carrying this T cell receptor (beta chain) was seen many times. This sample was taken from a study of read filtering for tumor transcriptome and immune sequencing. Study as a whole: R-ISS stage counts were eight or nine for I, 16 for II, six or seven for III. RNA-seq yielded only 85 to 1273 TCR reads, IR-seq about 4 to 10.27 million.

Germline CDR1 LGHDT, CDR2 YNNKEL (reference sequence). Between the trimmed V and J ends, which lost 0 bases and 6 bases, there was a span of 18 bases. The CDR3 loop spans 17 amino acids. This library used roughly 400 ng RNA and molecular barcoded adaptors spanning alpha/delta and beta/gamma chains. TCRdb processed the reads anew with MiXCR; each CDR3 protein has one entry. The sample includes some 62,000 distinct CDR3 sequences, around 13% of them seen just once. The sequence came from a donor aged 40 or over with multiple myeloma. Specimen: a population of CD138-negative cells sorted from bone marrow. The V gene is TRBV3-1, the J gene TRBJ2-1; D is perhaps TRBD2 (6 bases). CDR3 region: CASSQDPGLTRRNEQFF. DNA for the CDR3: TGTGCCAGCAGCCAAGACCCTGGACTAACCCGACGCAATGAGCAGTTCTTC.